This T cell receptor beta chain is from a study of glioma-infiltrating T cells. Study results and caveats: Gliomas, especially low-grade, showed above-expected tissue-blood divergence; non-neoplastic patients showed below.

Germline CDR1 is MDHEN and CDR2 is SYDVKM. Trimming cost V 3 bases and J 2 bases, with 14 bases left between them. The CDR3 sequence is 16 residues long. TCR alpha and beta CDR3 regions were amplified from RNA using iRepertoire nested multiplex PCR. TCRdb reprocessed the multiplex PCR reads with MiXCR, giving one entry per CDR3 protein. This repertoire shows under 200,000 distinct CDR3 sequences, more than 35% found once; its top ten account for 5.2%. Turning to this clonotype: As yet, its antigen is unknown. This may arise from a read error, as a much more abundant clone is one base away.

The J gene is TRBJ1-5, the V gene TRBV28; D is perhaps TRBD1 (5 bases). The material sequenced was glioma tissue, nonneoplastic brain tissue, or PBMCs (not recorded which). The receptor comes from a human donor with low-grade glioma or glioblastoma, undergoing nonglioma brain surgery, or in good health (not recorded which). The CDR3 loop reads CASSFRFQGGNQPQHF. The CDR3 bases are TGTGCCAGCAGTTTTAGGTTCCAGGGAGGCAATCAGCCCCAGCATTTT.